This is a list of T cell receptor beta chains from one sample in a study of blood T cell repertoires in COVID-19. TCRdb's copy holds only in-frame clones and misses some; the assay was immunoSEQ multiplex PCR. The repertoire holds 130,000 to 150,000 clones, with roughly 86% as singletons. Material for sequencing was peripheral blood. These receptors all stem from a woman aged 45-65 years with acute or convalescent COVID-19. Each CDR3 is given with its conserved first and last residue. A D gene is named only where the DNA matches it firmly. Size is omitted from some rows. Given values are once, few, many or a class for expanded clones.

V,D,size,J,DNA,CDR3
TRBV6-5,TRBD2,.,TRBJ2-7,TGTGCCAGCAGTTACGAGGGAGGGCTGTTTGAGCAGTACTTC,CASSYEGGLFEQYF
TRBV29-1,.,.,TRBJ2-7,TGCAGCGTGTCCAGGGGGGCCTACGAGCAGTACTTC,CSVSRGAYEQYF
TRBV6-5,.,.,TRBJ1-1,TGTGCCAGCAGTTACTCGTCTTCGACTGAAGCTTTCTTT,CASSYSSSTEAFF
TRBV6-1,.,.,TRBJ1-1,TGTGCCAGCAGTGAACTCAGAAACACTGAAGCTTTCTTT,CASSELRNTEAFF
TRBV28,TRBD1,.,TRBJ2-7,TGTGCCTGCATCCCCTCCGGGACAGATGACTCCTACGAGCAGTACTTC,CACIPSGTDDSYEQYF
TRBV19,TRBD1,.,TRBJ2-7,TGTGCCAGTAGTATCTGGCAGGGGGCTAACTACGAGCAGTACTTC,CASSIWQGANYEQYF
TRBV2,.,.,TRBJ1-6,TGTGCCAGCACCGACAGCCTGATATATAATTCACCCCTCCACTTT,CASTDSLIYNSPLHF
TRBV9,.,.,TRBJ2-3,TGTGCCAGCAGCGCGGGACTTCGCACAGATACGCAGTATTTT,CASSAGLRTDTQYF
TRBV10-3,TRBD2,few,TRBJ2-1,TGTGCCATCAGTGAAGGGACTAGCTCCTACAATGAGCAGTTCTTC,CAISEGTSSYNEQFF
TRBV14,.,.,TRBJ1-1,TGTGCCAGCAGCCAAGAACGGGGGGTTTTTACTGAAGCTTTCTTT,CASSQERGVFTEAFF
TRBV9,.,.,TRBJ1-2,TGTGCCAGCAGCGTGTACCCACAGGGATCGGGTGGCTACACCTTC,CASSVYPQGSGGYTF
TRBV10-3,TRBD1,.,TRBJ2-7,TGTGCCATCAGTTACAGGGGCGACGAGCAGTACTTC,CAISYRGDEQYF
TRBV6-4,.,.,TRBJ2-1,TGTGCCAGCAGTCGCGATGTCTCCAATGAGCAGTTCTTC,CASSRDVSNEQFF
TRBV5-6,TRBD1,.,TRBJ1-2,TGTGCCAGCAGCTTGTATCAGGGGGCAAATGGCTACACCTTC,CASSLYQGANGYTF